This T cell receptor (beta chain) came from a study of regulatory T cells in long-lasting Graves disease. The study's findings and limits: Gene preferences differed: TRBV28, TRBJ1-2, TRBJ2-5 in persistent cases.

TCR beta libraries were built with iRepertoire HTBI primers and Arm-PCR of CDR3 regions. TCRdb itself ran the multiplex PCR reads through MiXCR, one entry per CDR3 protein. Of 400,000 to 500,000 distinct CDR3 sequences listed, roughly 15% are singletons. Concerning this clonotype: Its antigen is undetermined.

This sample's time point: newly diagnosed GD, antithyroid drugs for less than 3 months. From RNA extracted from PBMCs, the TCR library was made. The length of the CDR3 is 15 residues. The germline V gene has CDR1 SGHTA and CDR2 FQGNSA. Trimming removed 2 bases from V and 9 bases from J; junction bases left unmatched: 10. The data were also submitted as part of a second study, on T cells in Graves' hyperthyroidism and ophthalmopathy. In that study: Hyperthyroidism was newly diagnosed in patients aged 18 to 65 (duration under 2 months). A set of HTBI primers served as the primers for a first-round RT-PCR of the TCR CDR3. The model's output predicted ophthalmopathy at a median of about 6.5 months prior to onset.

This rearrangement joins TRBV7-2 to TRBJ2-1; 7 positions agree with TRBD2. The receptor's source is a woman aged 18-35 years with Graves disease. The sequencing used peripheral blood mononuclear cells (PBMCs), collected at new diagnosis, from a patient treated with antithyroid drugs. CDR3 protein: CASSLRLAREGEQFF. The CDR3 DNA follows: TGTGCCAGCAGCTTACGGCTAGCGAGGGAGGGTGAGCAGTTCTTC.